One sample yielded the 30 T cell receptor beta chains listed below, sequenced in a study of regulatory T cells in long-lasting Graves disease. As to time point: newly diagnosed GD, antithyroid drugs for less than 3 months. Construction of the TCR library relied on RNA isolated from PBMCs. With iRepertoire HTBI primers and Arm-PCR of CDR3 regions, TCR beta libraries were built. Each CDR3 protein gets one entry after TCRdb re-called the multiplex PCR reads with MiXCR. Of some 460,000 distinct CDR3 sequences listed, 15% to 20% are singletons. Another study also made use of these data, one on T cells in Graves' hyperthyroidism and ophthalmopathy.

This sample comprised peripheral blood mononuclear cells (PBMCs), obtained at new diagnosis, from a patient treated with antithyroid drugs. These receptors originate from a man aged 35-49 years with Graves disease.

This clonotype was detected many times. Germline and junction disagree at one end, which may indicate a read error. The V and J genes are TRBV28 and TRBJ2-6; the D gene is possibly TRBD2 (6 bases). The CDR3 loop spans 16 amino acids. The germline V gene encodes CDR1 MDHEN and CDR2 SYDVKM. This chain's CDR3 is CASSLWGDSGANVLTF. The CDR3 DNA is TGTGCCAGCAGCTTATGGGGGGACTCTGGGGCCAACGTCCTGACTTTC.

This clonotype was counted ten times or more. The V gene is TRBV20-1, the J gene TRBJ2-3, with 13 bases lining up with TRBD2. Germline trimming cut 4 bases from V and 0 bases from J; bases unmatched to any gene: 7. Germline V gene sequence: CDR1 DFQATT, CDR2 SNEGSKA (reference sequence). This CDR3 has 17 residues. The CDR3: CSATLGTSGKSTDTQYF. CDR3 nucleotide sequence: TGCAGTGCTACCCTCGGGACTAGCGGGAAGAGCACAGATACGCAGTATTTT.

This clonotype was counted ten times or more. V and J are TRBV18 and TRBJ2-1, with a weak D call TRBD1 (6 bases). The V end was cut by 6 bases, the J end by 3 bases, with 15 bases between. The CDR3 is 15 residues long. The germline CDR1 and CDR2 sequences are KGHSH and LQKENI. CDR3 DNA sequence: TGTGCCAGCTCCCTCACAGGGAGTGGCTACAATGAGCAGTTCTTC. Its translation is CASSLTGSGYNEQFF. Using reference TRBV18 and TRBJ2-1 for the parts outside the CDR3, the full variable domain is NAGVMQNPRHLVRRRGQEARLRCSPMKGHSHVYWYRQLPEEGLKFMVYLQKENIIDESGMPKERFSAEFPKEGPSILRIQQVVRGDSAAYFCASSLTGSGYNEQFFGPGTRLTVL.

A remark on this clonotype: A much larger clone is a single base away; this may be a read error. The gene calls are TRBV6-2 or TRBV6-3 and TRBJ1-1; possible D gene TRBD1, 6 bases. The germline CDR1 and CDR2 sequences are MNHEY and SVGEGT. This CDR3 region has 12 residues. In nucleotides, the CDR3 is TGTGCCAGCAGCCACGGGGGCACTAAAGCTTTCTTT. Translated: CASSHGGTKAFF.

This clonotype was counted a few times. This chain joins TRBV12-3 or TRBV12-4 and TRBJ1-2, with 9 nucleotides matching TRBD1. Germline trimming cut 5 bases from V and 8 bases from J; bases unmatched to any gene: 15. The CDR3 contains 16 residues. The CDR3 reads CASSPGQGNIKGGYTF. The CDR3 DNA reads as TGTGCCAGCAGTCCGGGACAGGGCAACATCAAGGGGGGCTACACCTTC.

This clonotype appeared once. J is TRBJ2-1 and V is TRBV12-3 or TRBV12-4; 13 nucleotides agree with TRBD2. Trimming removed 6 bases from V and 10 bases from J; junction bases left unmatched: 6. The CDR3 totals 14 residues. The CDR3 here is CASSSTSGRDEQFF. The CDR3 coding sequence is TGTGCCAGCAGCTCCACTAGCGGGAGGGACGAGCAGTTCTTC.

The rearrangement links TRBV12-3 or TRBV12-4 to TRBJ2-5; D is undetermined. Trimming took off 1 base at V and 1 base at J, with 16 bases between the two ends. This CDR3 contains 17 residues. The CDR3 reads CASSLGPPAPSQETQYF. CDR3 bases: TGTGCCAGCAGTTTAGGCCCTCCCGCCCCCTCCCAAGAGACCCAGTACTTC.

This clonotype was detected many times. CDR3 DNA sequence: TGTGCCAGCAGTATCTCAGGGGGCGGTGAAGCTTTCTTT. Translation gives CASSISGGGEAFF. The rearrangement joins TRBV12-3 or TRBV12-4 to TRBJ1-1; 8 nucleotides agree with TRBD1. Germline trimming cut 5 bases from V and 7 bases from J; bases unmatched to any gene: 6. The CDR3 extends over 13 amino acids.

This clonotype was seen at least ten times. The gene calls are TRBV18 and TRBJ1-2; D gene uncertain. CDR3 length: 13 residues. Per the germline V gene, CDR1 is KGHSH and CDR2 is LQKENI. Trimming took 4 bases from V and 5 from J, leaving 11 bases between them. The CDR3 nucleotides read TGTGCCAGCTCACGAGGGTCTCCTTATGGCTACACCTTC. Protein: CASSRGSPYGYTF.

This chain joins TRBV10-3 and TRBJ2-1, with 9 bases matching TRBD2. CDR1 and CDR2 from the germline V gene are ENHRY and SYGVKD. Trimming at V came to 6 bases and at J to 12 bases, leaving 3 bases not matched to a gene. The CDR3 length is 11 residues. In DNA, the CDR3 is TGTGCCATCAGAGAACTAGCGGGGCAGTTCTTC. Amino acid sequence: CAIRELAGQFF.

A few counts support this clonotype. The V call is TRBV7-9, the J call TRBJ2-4; the D gene could be TRBD1 or TRBD2 (5 bases each). V shed 8 bases and J shed 3 bases, with 11 bases lying between them. The CDR3 has 13 amino acids. The germline V gene has CDR1 SEHNR and CDR2 FQNEAQ (reference sequence). The CDR3 reads CASGTSDKNIQYF. The CDR3 nucleotides read TGTGCCAGCGGGACGAGTGACAAAAACATTCAGTACTTC.

Points on this clonotype: This may be a read error: a much more frequent sequence differs by one nucleotide. The chain has TRBV28 and TRBJ2-7; tentative D call: TRBD1 (6 bases). Trimming left V 4 bases short and J 1 base short, with 17 bases between. The CDR3 extends over 16 amino acids. Germline CDR1 and CDR2: MDHEN and SYDVKM. In nucleotides, the CDR3 is TGTGCCAGCAGTTATGACTGGGGGCACGGTTCCTACGAGCAGTACTTC. Its translation is CASSYDWGHGSYEQYF.

This clonotype came up many times. J is TRBJ2-5 and V is TRBV11-2; D may be TRBD1 or TRBD2 (5 bases each). V was trimmed by 1 base and J by 2 bases, leaving 11 bases between them. The CDR3 is 15 amino acids. Looked up from germline, CDR1 is SGHAT and CDR2 is FQNNGV. As DNA, the CDR3 is TGTGCCAGCAGCTTAGGACAGCGGATTCAAGAGACCCAGTACTTC. It encodes CASSLGQRIQETQYF.

The table lists this clonotype with many counts. The rearrangement joins TRBV28 to TRBJ2-3; either TRBD1 or TRBD2 may fit D (5 bases each). There are 14 residues in the CDR3. V was trimmed by 7 bases and J by 4 bases, leaving 15 bases between them. Germline V gene sequence: CDR1 MDHEN, CDR2 SYDVKM. The CDR3 DNA reads TGTGCCAGCAAGGGACCGCACCGCGCAGATACGCAGTATTTT. It specifies CASKGPHRADTQYF.

This clonotype was detected ten times or more. The chain combines TRBV5-5 with TRBJ1-5, with no clear D. Looked up from germline, CDR1 is SGHKS and CDR2 is YYEKEE (reference sequence). CDR3 length: 14 amino acids. V gave up 0 bases and J gave up 1 base, with 5 bases separating them. For the CDR3, the DNA is TGTGCCAGCAGCTTGGCGGACAGCAATCAGCCCCAGCATTTT. Amino acid sequence: CASSLADSNQPQHF. Together with reference TRBV5-5 and TRBJ1-5, the CDR3 gives the full variable domain: DAGVTQSPTHLIKTRGQQVTLRCSPISGHKSVSWYQQVLGQGPQFIFQYYEKEERGRGNFPDRFSARQFPNYSSELNVNALLLGDSALYLCASSLADSNQPQHFGDGTRLSIL.

This clonotype came up many times. The chain has TRBV5-4 and TRBJ2-5; D is possibly TRBD1 or TRBD2 (5 bases each). V dropped 10 bases and J dropped 2 bases, with 12 bases sitting between them. The CDR3 sequence is 12 residues long. CDR1 SGHNT and CDR2 YYREEE come from the germline V gene (reference sequence). CDR3 sequence: CAAGRQQETQYF. Written as DNA, the CDR3 is TGTGCCGCAGGGAGACAGCAAGAGACCCAGTACTTC.

The table lists this clonotype with many counts. The J gene is TRBJ2-5, the V gene TRBV28; 9 bases fit TRBD1. J gave up 4 bases and V 6 bases, and 9 bases lay outside the gene matches. This CDR3 is 15 amino acids long. Germline assignment: CDR1 MDHEN and CDR2 SYDVKM. CDR3 nucleotide sequence: TGTGCCAGCAGCCTACAGGGGGCCCTCTTAGAGACCCAGTACTTC. Residues: CASSLQGALLETQYF.

This clonotype occurred a few times. The rearrangement links TRBV27 to TRBJ2-5; 13 nucleotides line up with TRBD2. The CDR3 contains 16 residues. Looked up from germline, CDR1 is MNHEY and CDR2 is SMNVEV (reference sequence). V lost 4 bases, J lost 5 bases, and 7 bases stayed unmatched. The CDR3 loop is CASSWAGLAGRETQYF. CDR3 bases: TGTGCCAGCAGTTGGGCGGGACTAGCGGGAAGGGAGACCCAGTACTTC.

This clonotype appeared a few times. V gene TRBV29-1 combines with J gene TRBJ1-1; the D is unclear. Germline CDR1 reads SQVTM; CDR2 reads ANQGSEA. V was trimmed by 7 bases and J by 0 bases, leaving 9 bases between them. This CDR3 comprises 12 residues. CDR3: CSGRNLNTEAFF. CDR3 DNA sequence: TGCAGCGGCAGAAATTTGAACACTGAAGCTTTCTTT.

This clonotype came up many times. This chain connects TRBV6-2 or TRBV6-3 to TRBJ2-7, with TRBD2 matching 7 bases. This CDR3 has 12 residues. Per germline, CDR1 MNHEY and CDR2 SVGEGT. J was trimmed by 0 bases and V by 8 bases; bases with no gene match: 1. CDR3 nucleotides: TGTGCCAGCGGGACTATCTCCTACGAGCAGTACTTC. Its translation is CASGTISYEQYF.

This clonotype came up a few times. The rearrangement uses TRBV12-3 or TRBV12-4 and TRBJ2-1, with 9 positions matching TRBD1. CDR3 length: 14 amino acids. Trimming at V came to 4 bases and at J to 12 bases, leaving 10 bases not matched to a gene. The CDR3 DNA follows: TGTGCCAGCAGTTACGGAGGACAGGGGCAGGGGCAGTTCTTC. Translation gives CASSYGGQGQGQFF.

The V call is TRBV6-9, the J call TRBJ2-3; D gene ambiguous. CDR1 is MNHGY, CDR2 SVAAGI, per germline. The length of the CDR3 is 11 residues. Trimming stripped 4 bases from V and 7 bases from J, with 6 bases between. The CDR3 region is CASSFLNTQYF. CDR3 nucleotide sequence: TGTGCCAGCAGTTTCCTGAATACGCAGTATTTT.

This clonotype was picked up many times. V and J are TRBV28 and TRBJ2-1; 10 positions agree with TRBD2. The CDR3 consists of 16 residues. Germline V lookup: CDR1 MDHEN, CDR2 SYDVKM. J was trimmed by 10 bases and V by 5 bases; bases with no gene match: 14. CDR3 in amino acids: CASSEHSGRRFGEQFF. For the CDR3, the DNA is TGTGCCAGCAGTGAACATAGCGGGAGGAGGTTTGGGGAGCAGTTCTTC. The complete variable domain, with remaining parts taken from reference TRBV28 and TRBJ2-1, reads DVKVTQSSRYLVKRTGEKVFLECVQDMDHENMFWYRQDPGLGLRLIYFSYDVKMKEKGDIPEGYSVSREKKERFSLILESASTNQTSMYLCASSEHSGRRFGEQFFGPGTRLTVL.

In this sample, this clonotype turned up a few times. At one boundary the junction diverges from the germline segment, which might be a read error. The genes are TRBV12-3 or TRBV12-4 and TRBJ2-2; 9 bases map to TRBD2. This CDR3 has 16 residues. Written as DNA, the CDR3 is TGTGCCAGCAGTACCCGACTAGCGGCGAACACTGGGGAGCTGTTTTTT. Translating gives CASSTRLAANTGELFF.

This clonotype was observed a handful of times. This chain connects TRBV19 to TRBJ2-1; 11 positions match TRBD2. The CDR3 runs 18 residues. Losses at the gene ends were 5 bases for V and 0 bases for J; bases not matched to a gene: 9. Germline-derived CDR1 and CDR2 are LNHDA and SQIVND (reference sequence). The CDR3 here is CASSPRLAGTSSYNEQFF. In nucleotides, the CDR3 is TGTGCCAGTAGTCCGCGACTAGCGGGGACGAGCTCCTACAATGAGCAGTTCTTC.

The gene calls are TRBV27 and TRBJ1-2, with D perhaps matching TRBD1 (5 bases). The V end was cut by 4 bases, the J end by 0 bases, with 15 bases between. CDR1 and CDR2 from the germline V gene are MNHEY and SMNVEV (reference sequence). The CDR3 is made up of 16 amino acids. The CDR3 loop reads CASSSQGRSANYGYTF. CDR3 nucleotides: TGTGCCAGCAGTTCCCAGGGTAGGAGTGCTAACTATGGCTACACCTTC.

To note about this clonotype: One end of the junction is discordant with germline, which a read error may explain. V and J are TRBV13 and TRBJ1-1; no clear D. The CDR3 is 14 amino acids. Germline CDR1 PRHDT, CDR2 FYEKMQ (reference sequence). This CDR3 is CASSSAVQGTEAFF. The DNA of the CDR3 is TGCGCCAGCAGCTCAGCGGTGCAAGGCACTGAAGCTTTCTTT.

In its sample, this clonotype was seen a few times. The J gene is TRBJ1-5, the V gene TRBV2; unclear D gene. Germline V gene data show CDR1 as SNHLY and CDR2 as FYNNEI. The V and J ends lost 3 bases and 5 bases respectively, with 11 bases between them. The CDR3 is 14 residues long. The CDR3 DNA is TGTGCCAGCAGTGACGGATCGGAGGATCAGCCCCAGCATTTT. Protein product: CASSDGSEDQPQHF.

As DNA, the CDR3 is TGTGCCAGTAGTATAGGAGTTGCGGGAGTTTCCACCGGGGAGCTGTTTTTT. Translating gives CASSIGVAGVSTGELFF. The gene calls are TRBV19 and TRBJ2-2, with 7 bases fitting TRBD2. The CDR3 extends over 17 amino acids. V was pared by 1 base and J by 4 bases, with 9 bases of the junction left unmatched. Germline values: CDR1 LNHDA, CDR2 SQIVND (reference sequence).

This clonotype was seen a few times. This sequence joins TRBV20-1 and TRBJ1-1; a possible D gene is TRBD1 (6 bases). This CDR3 spans 12 amino acids. Trimming pared 3 bases from V and 8 bases from J, leaving 13 bases between. CDR1 is DFQATT and CDR2 is SNEGSKA in the germline V gene (reference sequence). The DNA for the CDR3 is TGCAGTGCTAGGGGGGGACAACGAGAAGCTTTCTTT. Its translation: CSARGGQREAFF.